One sample yielded the 10 T cell receptor beta chains listed below, sequenced in a study of neurological immune-mediated disorders. TCRdb recomputed calls from the 5' RACE reads with MiXCR, one row per CDR3 protein. The sample lists tens of thousands of distinct CDR3 sequences; around 6% were seen once. The sample consisted of CD4+ T cells from blood. Receptors were obtained from a woman in her 40s in good health.

This clonotype showed up many times. The genes are TRBV5-1 and TRBJ1-1, with a possible D match to TRBD1 (6 bases). Germline-derived CDR1 and CDR2 are SGHRS and YFSETQ. The CDR3 is made up of 15 amino acids. Trimming left V 5 bases short and J 6 bases short, with 20 bases between. CDR3 DNA sequence: TGCGCCAGCAGTTCGGTAGGGGGGGATCGCGCTGAAGCTTTCTTT. Encoded protein: CASSSVGGDRAEAFF.

This chain connects TRBV28 to TRBJ2-5; 8 bases are shared with TRBD2. V lost 2 bases to trimming and J lost 5 bases; unmatched junction nucleotides: 7. The CDR3 totals 15 residues. Germline CDR1 MDHEN, CDR2 SYDVKM. The DNA for the CDR3 is TGTGCCAGCAGTTTACTGGCGGGAGGTAAGGAGACCCAGTACTTC. Translating it yields CASSLLAGGKETQYF.

The table lists this clonotype with many counts. The chain carries TRBV6-5 and TRBJ2-7; 11 nucleotides line up with TRBD2. This CDR3 region has 16 residues. Losses at the gene ends were 4 bases for V and 2 bases for J; bases not matched to a gene: 7. Per germline, CDR1 MNHEY and CDR2 SVGAGI. This CDR3 is CASSFRTSGPTYEQYF. The CDR3 nucleotides read TGTGCCAGCAGTTTTCGGACTAGCGGGCCAACCTACGAGCAGTACTTC.

The table lists this clonotype with many counts. The gene calls are TRBV9 and TRBJ2-5; 9 bases agree with TRBD1. V gave up 4 bases and J gave up 5 bases; unmatched junction bases: 12. Per the germline V gene, CDR1 is SGDLS and CDR2 is YYNGEE. This CDR3 is 16 amino acids long. This CDR3 is CASSPRTGDVVETQYF. CDR3 coding DNA: TGTGCCAGCAGCCCCCGGACAGGGGACGTGGTGGAGACCCAGTACTTC.

This clonotype was seen at least ten times. The chain combines TRBV20-1 with TRBJ2-4, with 9 bases that match TRBD2. Germline lookup yields CDR1 DFQATT and CDR2 SNEGSKA (reference sequence). With V trimmed by 6 bases and J by 3 bases, 12 bases remained unmatched. The CDR3 extends over 16 amino acids. The CDR3 DNA sequence: TGCAGTGCCCTTAGCGGGCGGGAGGGGATCAAAAACATTCAGTACTTC. Amino acids: CSALSGREGIKNIQYF.

This clonotype was recorded many times. The chain has TRBV28 and TRBJ2-7, with 9 bases lining up with TRBD1. This CDR3 spans 14 amino acids. The junction had 9 bases not matched to a gene; V was cut back by 6 bases and J by 6 bases. Germline V CDR1 and CDR2: MDHEN, SYDVKM. CDR3 amino acids: CASRTQGARGEQYF. The CDR3 coding sequence is TGTGCCAGCAGAACACAGGGGGCCCGGGGCGAGCAGTACTTC.

There are many counts of this clonotype. The gene calls are TRBV5-1 and TRBJ2-1; 14 bases align to TRBD2. The CDR3 extends over 15 amino acids. CDR1 is SGHRS and CDR2 is YFSETQ in the germline V gene. V lost 3 bases to trimming and J lost 6 bases; unmatched junction nucleotides: 2. The CDR3 region has the DNA TGCGCCAGCAGCTCCGGGACTAGCGGGAGCAATGAGCAGTTCTTC. Protein product: CASSSGTSGSNEQFF.

This clonotype was observed at least ten times. The chain links TRBV29-1 to TRBJ2-2, with 12 bases aligning to TRBD1. CDR3 size: 16 residues. CDR1 and CDR2 from the germline V gene are SQVTM and ANQGSEA. J gave up 5 bases and V 4 bases, and 8 bases lay outside the gene matches. The CDR3 bases are TGCAGCGTTGGGTTTGTGGGACAGGGGGCGACCGGGGAGCTGTTTTTT. This codes for CSVGFVGQGATGELFF.

This clonotype was observed at least ten times. This chain uses TRBV5-1 with TRBJ1-2; TRBD1 agrees at 8 bases. CDR3 size: 12 residues. Germline assignment: CDR1 SGHRS and CDR2 YFSETQ. V shed 4 bases, J shed 8 bases, and the junction held 4 bases outside the gene matches. CDR3 region: CASSGTGGGYTF. The CDR3 DNA reads TGCGCCAGCAGCGGGACAGGCGGCGGCTACACCTTC.

This clonotype showed up many times. The rearrangement joins TRBV7-9 to TRBJ2-3; TRBD2 agrees at 7 bases. The CDR3 totals 13 residues. J lost 6 bases, V lost 5 bases, and 5 bases had no gene match. The germline gives CDR1 SEHNR, CDR2 FQNEAQ (reference sequence). Here the CDR3 DNA reads TGTGCCAGCAGCATGACCGGGGGGGATACGCAGTATTTT. Translated, it gives CASSMTGGDTQYF.